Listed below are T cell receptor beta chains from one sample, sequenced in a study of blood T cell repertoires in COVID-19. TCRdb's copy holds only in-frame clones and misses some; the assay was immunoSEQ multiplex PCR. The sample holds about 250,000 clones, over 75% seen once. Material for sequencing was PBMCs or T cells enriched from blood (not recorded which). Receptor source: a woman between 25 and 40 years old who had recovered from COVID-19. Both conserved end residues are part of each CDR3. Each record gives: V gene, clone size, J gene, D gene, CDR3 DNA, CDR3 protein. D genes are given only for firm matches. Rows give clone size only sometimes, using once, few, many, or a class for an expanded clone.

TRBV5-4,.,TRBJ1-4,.,TGTGCCAGCAGTAGAGGGGGAAGCCTAGAAAAACTGTTTTTT,CASSRGGSLEKLFF
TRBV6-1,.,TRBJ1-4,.,TGTGCCAGCAGTGACCTGACAGGCTCGGTTTGGGAACTGTTTTTT,CASSDLTGSVWELFF
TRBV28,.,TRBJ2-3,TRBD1,TGTGCCAGCAGCCGCAACAGGGGGCACACAGATACGCAGTATTTT,CASSRNRGHTDTQYF
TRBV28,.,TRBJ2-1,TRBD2,TGTGCCAGCAGTTTTTTGGGACTAGCAATCAATGAGCAGTTCTTC,CASSFLGLAINEQFF
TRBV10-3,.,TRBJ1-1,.,TGTGCCATCTCCTTCAGGGAGGTCTGGACGGGGACTGAAGCTTTCTTT,CAISFREVWTGTEAFF
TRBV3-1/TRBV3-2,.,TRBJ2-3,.,TGTGCCAGCACCCTTGTTGGGCAGACCCAAGATACGCAGTATTTT,CASTLVGQTQDTQYF
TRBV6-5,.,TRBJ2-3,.,TGTGCCAGCAGTTACGTGGGGCCTTTCACAGATACGCAGTATTTT,CASSYVGPFTDTQYF
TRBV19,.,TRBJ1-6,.,TGTGCCAGTACCCGGGACACCCTCTCCTATAATTCACCCCTCCACTTT,CASTRDTLSYNSPLHF
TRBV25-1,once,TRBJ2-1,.,TGTGCCACCACAGGAGCCCGTTACAATGAGCAGTTCTTC,CATTGARYNEQFF
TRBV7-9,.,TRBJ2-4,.,TGTGCCAGCACCCTTATACCGACAGAAAACATTCAGTACTTC,CASTLIPTENIQYF
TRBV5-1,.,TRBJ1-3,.,TGCGCCAGCAGCTTGGACAGGGCCGATTACTCTGGAAACACCATATATTTT,CASSLDRADYSGNTIYF
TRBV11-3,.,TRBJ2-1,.,TGTGCCAGCAGCTTAGACTTTTACAATGAGCAGTTCTTC,CASSLDFYNEQFF
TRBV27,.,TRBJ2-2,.,TGTGCCAGCAGTAGGGAGACCGGGGAGCTGTTTTTT,CASSRETGELFF
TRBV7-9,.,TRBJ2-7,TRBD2,TGTGCCAGCAGCCAGGCGGGGGGGACCGGTGGGTCCTACGAGCAGTACTTC,CASSQAGGTGGSYEQYF
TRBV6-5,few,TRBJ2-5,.,TGTGCCAAGTACAGGCCCCTGGGGACCCAGTACTTC,CAKYRPLGTQYF
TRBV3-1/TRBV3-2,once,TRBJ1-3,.,TGTGCCAGCAGCCAGGTCGCCAGCTCTGGAAACACCATATATTTT,CASSQVASSGNTIYF
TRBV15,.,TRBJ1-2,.,TGTGCCACCAGCAGAGATACAGGGAACTATGGCTACACCTTC,CATSRDTGNYGYTF
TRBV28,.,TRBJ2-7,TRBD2,TGTGCCAGCAGGGTTGGGACTAGCGGGAGTCCACTCCTATTC,CASRVGTSGSPLLF
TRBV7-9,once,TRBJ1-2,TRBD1,TGTGCCAGCAGCCTCGAGACAGGGCAGCATTCCTATGGCTACACCTTC,CASSLETGQHSYGYTF
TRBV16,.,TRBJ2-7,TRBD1,TGTGCCAGCAGCCCCCCAAAGGGCCGGGACAGGGGAGGTCGGTATCAGTACTTC,CASSPPKGRDRGGRYQYF
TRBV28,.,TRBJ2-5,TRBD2,TGTGCCAGCAGTGTTACGGCGGGGGGCGGAGAGACCCAGTACTTC,CASSVTAGGGETQYF
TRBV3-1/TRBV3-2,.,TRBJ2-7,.,TGTGCCAGCAGCCCCCTGCTGGCGGGTAAGCAGTACTTC,CASSPLLAGKQYF
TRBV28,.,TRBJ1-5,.,TGTGCCAGCAGTTTTTGGCAGTCCCATCAGCCCCAGCATTTT,CASSFWQSHQPQHF
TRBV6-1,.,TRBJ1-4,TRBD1,TGTGCCAGCAGTGACCGCAGGGGGCCGAATGAAAAACTGTTTTTT,CASSDRRGPNEKLFF
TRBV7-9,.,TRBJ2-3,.,TGTGCCAGCAGCTTTTCAGCGCAGTATTTT,CASSFSAQYF
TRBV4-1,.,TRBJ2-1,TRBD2,TGCGCCAGCAGCCAAGATTTCATACTAGCGGGGGGGAATGAGCAGTTCTTC,CASSQDFILAGGNEQFF
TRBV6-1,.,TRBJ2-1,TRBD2,TGTGCCAGCAGTGAAACCGGGACTAGCGGCAATGAGCAGTTCTTC,CASSETGTSGNEQFF
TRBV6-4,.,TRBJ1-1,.,TGTGCCAGCAGTTCATCCGAGGGAGTAGGAATGACTTTCTTT,CASSSSEGVGMTFF
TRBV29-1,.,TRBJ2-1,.,TGCAGCGCCCGGGTCTCCAGCTCCTACAATGAGCAGTTCTTC,CSARVSSSYNEQFF
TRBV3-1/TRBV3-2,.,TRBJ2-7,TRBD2,TGTGCCAGCAGCCACAGGACTAGCGGGTTTTCCTACGAGCAGTACTTC,CASSHRTSGFSYEQYF
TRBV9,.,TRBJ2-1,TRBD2,TGTGCCAGCAGCGCAGCAAACAGAGCGGGAGGGCTCAATGAGCAGTTCTTC,CASSAANRAGGLNEQFF